A selection of T cell receptor beta chains follows, all from one sample in a study of neurological immune-mediated disorders. TCRdb used MiXCR to reprocess the 5' RACE reads, holding one entry per CDR3 protein. The top ten clones hold about 3.1% of a sample with 45,000 to 70,000 distinct CDR3 sequences, about 4.2% of them seen once. The sample taken for sequencing was PBMCs. The receptor source for this set is a man aged 45-65 years with multiple sclerosis. CDR3s include the opening cysteine and the closing phenylalanine or tryptophan.

>TRBV20-1
CSARGWAIDEQYF
>TRBV3-1
CASSPTESSTYEQYF
>TRBV6-5
CASSPPGTAYEQYF
>TRBV12-3/TRBV12-4
CASRGRSDTQYF
>TRBV20-1
CSAIRDSNQPQHF
>TRBV28
CASSPDWDTQYF
>TRBV7-9
CASSPFGRTSTDTQYF
>TRBV20-1
CSAGHGTRSSNQPQNF
>TRBV5-1
CASSSIGTGLEQYF
>TRBV15
CATSRDEGLETQYF
>TRBV7-9
CASTHRDFHNEQFF
>TRBV5-1
CASSPGQGAEAFF
>TRBV19
CASGRADTQYF
>TRBV21-1
CASSKEGGAYIQYF
>TRBV5-1
CASSLTSAGGELFF
>TRBV5-5
CASSSHLQETQYF
>TRBV3-1
CASSQGTVRVQPQHF
>TRBV18
CASSPALGMNTEAFF
>TRBV10-3
CAIVNERTYGYTF
>TRBV10-3
CAISGVGTSGSHEQFF
>TRBV28
CASSSLIGELFF
>TRBV28
CASSRDLSGNTIYF